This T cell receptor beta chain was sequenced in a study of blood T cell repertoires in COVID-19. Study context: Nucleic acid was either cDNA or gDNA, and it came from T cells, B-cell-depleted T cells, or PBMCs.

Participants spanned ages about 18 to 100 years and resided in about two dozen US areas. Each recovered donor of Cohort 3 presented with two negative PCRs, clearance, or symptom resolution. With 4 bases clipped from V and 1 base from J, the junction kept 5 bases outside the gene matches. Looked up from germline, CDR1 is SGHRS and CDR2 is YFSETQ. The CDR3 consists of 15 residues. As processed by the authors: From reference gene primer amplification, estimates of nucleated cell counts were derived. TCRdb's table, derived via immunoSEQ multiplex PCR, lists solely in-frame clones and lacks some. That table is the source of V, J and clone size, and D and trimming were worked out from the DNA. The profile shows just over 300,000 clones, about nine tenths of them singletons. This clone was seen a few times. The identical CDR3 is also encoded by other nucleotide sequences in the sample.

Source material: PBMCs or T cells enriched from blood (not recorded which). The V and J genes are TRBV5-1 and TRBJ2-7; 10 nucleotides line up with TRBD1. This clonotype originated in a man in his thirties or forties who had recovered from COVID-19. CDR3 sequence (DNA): TGCGCCAGCAGCCCCGGACAGGGGGAATCCTACGAGCAGTACTTC. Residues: CASSPGQGESYEQYF.